These 20 T cell receptor beta chains were sequenced from one sample in a study of T cell responses to AZD1222 COVID-19 vaccine (dated by TCRdb to about 2021). Receptor amplification or capture employed the immunoSEQ multiplex PCR assay. This is the immuneACCESS table as TCRdb keeps it, with only in-frame sequences that have V and J called. A part of the clones is gone; compared with another copy, unresolved V genes explain less than half, and the rest is unexplained. This sample is represented by 150,000 to 200,000 clones; 85% to 95% of them were singletons. The ten largest clones capture about 3.9% of the sample. The sample's time point, from its label and the paper: baseline before first vaccination. Material: peripheral blood, obtained on day 0 of AZD1222 vaccination. These receptors all come from an adult in good health.

This clone was recorded only once. The chain combines TRBV18 with TRBJ2-7; possible D gene TRBD2, 5 bases. From germline, CDR1 is KGHSH and CDR2 LQKENI. V lost 3 bases to trimming and J lost 0 bases, with 6 bases between them. The CDR3 runs to 13 residues. This chain's CDR3 is CASSPSGSYEQYF. In DNA form, the CDR3 reads TGTGCCAGCTCACCGAGCGGCTCCTACGAGCAGTACTTC.

This clone was detected only once. The chain uses TRBV13 and TRBJ1-1; D call uncertain. The CDR3 totals 13 residues. Germline V gene sequence: CDR1 PRHDT, CDR2 FYEKMQ (reference sequence). V dropped 0 bases and J dropped 5 bases, with 7 bases sitting between them. CDR3 amino acids: CASSLGRFTEAFF. As DNA, the CDR3 is TGTGCCAGCAGCTTAGGGCGTTTTACTGAAGCTTTCTTT.

The chain combines TRBV6-5 with TRBJ2-7; 11 positions match TRBD1. V trimming: 5 bases; J trimming: 5 bases; junction bases outside the gene matches: 8. This CDR3 is 15 amino acids long. The germline CDR1 and CDR2 sequences are MNHEY and SVGAGI. The CDR3, as DNA: TGTGCCAGCAGTCCCAGGACAGGGGGCTCAGACGAGCAGTACTTC. Translation: CASSPRTGGSDEQYF.

The chain links TRBV12-1 to TRBJ1-4. TRBV12-1 is flagged as a pseudogene. The CDR3 contains 11 residues. The CDR3 region has the DNA TGTGCCAGCAAATATAATGAAAAACTGTTTTTT. Translating gives CASKYNEKLFF.

This clone was observed a single time. The chain has TRBV7-2 and TRBJ1-1, with 7 bases lining up with TRBD1. The ends lost 5 bases at V and 3 bases at J; junction bases unmatched: 9. Germline CDR1 is SGHTA and CDR2 is FQGNSA. CDR3 size: 15 residues. DNA of the CDR3: TGTGCCAGCAGCACCCTATCCAGGGGGGACACTGAAGCTTTCTTT. Protein: CASSTLSRGDTEAFF.

The chain carries TRBV11-1 and TRBJ1-2; D gene unclear. Trimming left V 5 bases short and J 8 bases short, with 15 bases between. The CDR3 sequence is 13 residues long. CDR1 is SGHAT, CDR2 FQDESV, per germline (reference sequence). CDR3 bases: TGTGCCAGCAGCCCGAGGGATTACCGGGGCTACACCTTC. Its translation: CASSPRDYRGYTF.

This clone was observed once. The CDR3 DNA is TGCGCCAGCAGCTCCTTGACCCTCGCGGGGGAGCAGTTCTTC. Encoded protein: CASSSLTLAGEQFF. V gene TRBV5-1 combines with J gene TRBJ2-1; tentative D call: TRBD2 (6 bases). This CDR3 has 14 amino acids. Trimming removed 3 bases at V and 10 bases at J, with 17 bases between. From germline, CDR1 is SGHRS and CDR2 YFSETQ.

The sample holds one count of this clone. This chain joins TRBV9 and TRBJ2-7; the D is unclear. The CDR3 covers 14 residues. Per germline, CDR1 SGDLS and CDR2 YYNGEE. Trimming shortened V by 0 bases and J by 6 bases, and 13 bases separated the two germline ends. CDR3 DNA sequence: TGTGCCAGCAGCGTAGCTGGCACTCTGGGCGAGCAGTACTTC. Amino acids: CASSVAGTLGEQYF.

This chain's CDR3 is CASSQDSAGGNTGELFF. Written as DNA, the CDR3 is TGTGCCAGCAGCCAAGATTCAGCGGGAGGGAACACCGGGGAGCTGTTTTTT. V and J are TRBV4-2 and TRBJ2-2; 9 positions agree with TRBD2. This CDR3 is 17 amino acids long. The V and J ends lost 0 bases and 1 base, in that order; junction bases with no gene match: 3. Germline V gives CDR1 LGHNA, CDR2 YNFKEQ.

This chain connects TRBV18 to TRBJ2-1; the D gene is possibly TRBD2 (5 bases). Germline V gives CDR1 KGHSH, CDR2 LQKENI. The V end lost 2 bases, the J end lost 6 bases, and 5 bases lay between the germline ends. The length of the CDR3 is 12 residues. CDR3 amino acids: CASSPGSNEQFF. CDR3 nucleotide sequence: TGTGCCAGCTCACCAGGGAGCAATGAGCAGTTCTTC.

This chain uses TRBV11-2 with TRBJ1-4; no reliable D call. This CDR3 spans 11 amino acids. Germline V CDR1 and CDR2: SGHAT, FQNNGV. The V end lost 4 bases, the J end lost 10 bases, and 7 bases lay between the germline ends. This CDR3 reads CASSWSAKLFF. DNA of the CDR3: TGTGCCAGCAGCTGGTCAGCAAAACTGTTTTTT.

The chain has TRBV7-8 and TRBJ1-1; 8 bases agree with TRBD1. CDR3 length: 18 amino acids. V dropped 4 bases and J dropped 0; count of bases not matched to a gene: 13. The germline V gene has CDR1 SGHVS and CDR2 FQNEAQ. Here the CDR3 DNA reads TGTGCCAGCAGCTACCGACAGGGGAGCCCCTTAATGAACACTGAAGCTTTCTTT. Translation: CASSYRQGSPLMNTEAFF.

The genes are TRBV18 and TRBJ1-1, with D unclear. From germline, CDR1 is KGHSH and CDR2 LQKENI. CDR3 length: 13 amino acids. Trimming left V 4 bases short and J 1 base short, with 7 bases between. In DNA form, the CDR3 reads TGTGCCAGCTCACAGGTCCCGAACACTGAAGCTTTCTTT. Amino acids: CASSQVPNTEAFF.

V and J are TRBV5-5 and TRBJ2-7, with TRBD2 matching 12 bases. Germline V gives CDR1 SGHKS, CDR2 YYEKEE (reference sequence). V lost 0 bases and J lost 4; bases outside the gene matches: 2. The CDR3 runs to 15 residues. The CDR3 DNA reads TGTGCCAGCAGCTTGGCCGGACTAGCGGGATACGAGCAGTACTTC. Translated: CASSLAGLAGYEQYF.

The rearrangement links TRBV6-5 to TRBJ2-1; D could derive from TRBD1 or TRBD2 (5 bases each). The CDR3 has 16 amino acids. V dropped 0 bases and J dropped 5 bases, with 14 bases sitting between them. Germline assignment: CDR1 MNHEY and CDR2 SVGAGI. The CDR3 DNA is TGTGCCAGCAGTTACTCTGCCCAACCGGGGCACAATGAGCAGTTCTTC. Translation: CASSYSAQPGHNEQFF.

The rearrangement joins TRBV20-1 to TRBJ1-5; no reliable D call. CDR1 and CDR2 from the germline V gene are DFQATT and SNEGSKA (reference sequence). V dropped 3 bases and J dropped 3 bases, with 9 bases sitting between them. CDR3 length: 13 amino acids. This chain's CDR3 is CSASTGYNQPQHF. DNA of the CDR3: TGCAGTGCTAGTACCGGGTACAATCAGCCCCAGCATTTT.

In nucleotides, the CDR3 is TGTGCCATCAGTGAGAACTACGAGCAGTACTTC. Its translation: CAISENYEQYF. The chain recombines TRBV10-3 with TRBJ2-7; D ambiguous. Trimming cost V 2 bases and J 3 bases, with 2 bases left between them. In germline, CDR1 is ENHRY, CDR2 SYGVKD. This CDR3 region has 11 residues.

The V gene is TRBV18, the J gene TRBJ1-5, with D unresolved. V lost 3 bases and J 0 bases, leaving 9 bases between the germline ends. Looked up from germline, CDR1 is KGHSH and CDR2 is LQKENI. There are 15 residues in the CDR3. DNA for the CDR3: TGTGCCAGCTCACCGGACGGATATAGCAATCAGCCCCAGCATTTT. Translated, it gives CASSPDGYSNQPQHF.

The rearrangement joins TRBV3-1 (or the pseudogene TRBV3-2) to TRBJ1-1; D is uncertain. The CDR3 totals 13 residues. The germline V and J ends were trimmed by 6 bases and 0 bases, with 8 bases remaining between them. Per the germline V gene, CDR1 is LGHDT and CDR2 is YNNKEL (reference sequence). The CDR3 DNA reads as TGTGCCAGCAGTCGTCAAGTGAACACTGAAGCTTTCTTT. It translates to CASSRQVNTEAFF.

The CDR3 reads CASSPGLAHYNEQFF. CDR3 coding DNA: TGTGCCAGCAGCCCCGGACTAGCGCACTACAATGAGCAGTTCTTC. The V and J genes are TRBV13 and TRBJ2-1, with TRBD2 identical over 9 bases. The V gene end was trimmed by 5 bases and the J gene end by 3 bases; junction bases not matched to a gene: 5. The CDR3 is 15 residues long. The germline gives CDR1 PRHDT, CDR2 FYEKMQ (reference sequence).